This is a list of T cell receptor beta chains from one sample in a study of T cells in localized non-small cell lung cancer. Libraries were prepared by immunoSEQ multiplex PCR; TCRdb keeps only in-frame clonotypes and omits some of them. The repertoire includes tens of thousands of clones, 80% to 95% of them detected once, and 3.5% to 5% sits in the top ten. The specimen comprised peripheral blood mononuclear cells, sampled before any cancer treatment. These receptor sequences come from a woman aged 40-75 years with stage III lung adenocarcinoma. Each CDR3 is given with its conserved first and last residue. Each record gives: J gene, D gene, clone size, V gene, CDR3 DNA, CDR3 protein. A D gene is named only where the DNA matches it firmly. Rows may omit the clone size; those that give it use once, few, many or a size class.

J gene: TRBJ2-7
D gene: TRBD1
clone size: NA
V gene: TRBV28
CDR3 DNA: TGTGCCAGCAGCTCCCCCGGGACAGCCTACGAGCAGTACTTC
CDR3 protein: CASSSPGTAYEQYF

J gene: TRBJ1-1
D gene: TRBD1
clone size: once
V gene: TRBV19
CDR3 DNA: TGTGCCAGTAGCGGGACAGGGGGCTACACTGAAGCTTTCTTT
CDR3 protein: CASSGTGGYTEAFF

J gene: TRBJ2-1
D gene: TRBD1
clone size: NA
V gene: TRBV5-1
CDR3 DNA: TGCGCCAGCAGCTTGGCCCGGGACAGAAACTACAATGAGCAGTTCTTC
CDR3 protein: CASSLARDRNYNEQFF

J gene: TRBJ1-5
D gene: NA
clone size: NA
V gene: TRBV2
CDR3 DNA: TGTGCCAGCACCAGTGACCCGGAGGCTCAGCCCCAGCATTTT
CDR3 protein: CASTSDPEAQPQHF

J gene: TRBJ2-4
D gene: NA
clone size: NA
V gene: TRBV19
CDR3 DNA: TGTGCCAGTCTCCGGGTGATAGCCAAAAACATTCAGTACTTC
CDR3 protein: CASLRVIAKNIQYF

J gene: TRBJ1-2
D gene: NA
clone size: NA
V gene: TRBV16
CDR3 DNA: TGTGCCAGCAGCCAATCGAACCCCTCGAGGGTCTATGGCTACACCTTC
CDR3 protein: CASSQSNPSRVYGYTF

J gene: TRBJ1-1
D gene: NA
clone size: NA
V gene: TRBV7-2
CDR3 DNA: TGTGCCAGCAGCTCCTGGGACACTGAAGCTTTCTTT
CDR3 protein: CASSSWDTEAFF

J gene: TRBJ2-1
D gene: TRBD2
clone size: NA
V gene: TRBV11-3
CDR3 DNA: TGTGCCAGCAGCTTAGTAGGTAGCGGGAGTAATGAGCAGTTCTTC
CDR3 protein: CASSLVGSGSNEQFF

J gene: TRBJ1-3
D gene: NA
clone size: NA
V gene: TRBV5-1
CDR3 DNA: TGCGCCAGCAGCTCGGACACCGCTGGAAACACCATATATTTT
CDR3 protein: CASSSDTAGNTIYF

J gene: TRBJ2-1
D gene: NA
clone size: NA
V gene: TRBV7-6
CDR3 DNA: TGTGCCAGCAGCTTAACCATCGCGGGAAGCTCCTACAATGAGCAGTTCTTC
CDR3 protein: CASSLTIAGSSYNEQFF

J gene: TRBJ2-2
D gene: NA
clone size: NA
V gene: TRBV11-2
CDR3 DNA: TGTGCCAGCAGCTTCGGACTGGACGGGGAGCTGTTTTTT
CDR3 protein: CASSFGLDGELFF

J gene: TRBJ1-1
D gene: NA
clone size: NA
V gene: TRBV30
CDR3 DNA: TGTGCCTGGAGTGTACGGGCTAACACTGAAGCTTTCTTT
CDR3 protein: CAWSVRANTEAFF

J gene: TRBJ2-7
D gene: NA
clone size: NA
V gene: TRBV28
CDR3 DNA: TGTGCCAGCAGTGACCCTGGAGTCTACGAGCAGTACTTC
CDR3 protein: CASSDPGVYEQYF

J gene: TRBJ2-1
D gene: NA
clone size: NA
V gene: TRBV19
CDR3 DNA: TGTGCCAGTAGTATAGCACACGATGTCAATGAGCAGTTCTTC
CDR3 protein: CASSIAHDVNEQFF

J gene: TRBJ2-2
D gene: TRBD1
clone size: NA
V gene: TRBV5-5
CDR3 DNA: TGTGCCAGCAGCTTGGAAGGGGGCGTCACCGGGGAGCTGTTTTTT
CDR3 protein: CASSLEGGVTGELFF

J gene: TRBJ2-2
D gene: TRBD1
clone size: NA
V gene: TRBV2
CDR3 DNA: TGTGCCAGCGGGACAGGGGCGCGGAGTGGGGAGCTGTTTTTT
CDR3 protein: CASGTGARSGELFF

J gene: TRBJ2-1
D gene: NA
clone size: NA
V gene: TRBV27
CDR3 DNA: TGTGCCAGCAGCCCCATAGGGTGGAATGAGCAGTTCTTC
CDR3 protein: CASSPIGWNEQFF

J gene: TRBJ1-2
D gene: NA
clone size: NA
V gene: TRBV9
CDR3 DNA: TGTGCCAGCAGCGAATCCGGGACTCTTTCCTATGGCTACACCTTC
CDR3 protein: CASSESGTLSYGYTF

J gene: TRBJ2-2
D gene: TRBD1
clone size: NA
V gene: TRBV5-6
CDR3 DNA: TGTGCCAGCAGCTTTCCTGGGACAGGGAACACCGGGGAGCTGTTTTTT
CDR3 protein: CASSFPGTGNTGELFF